The 31 T cell receptor beta chains presented below share a single source sample, sequenced in a study of blood T cell repertoires in COVID-19 (dated by TCRdb to about 2020). Library preparation used the immunoSEQ multiplex PCR assay. The source is immuneACCESS, and TCRdb retained only in-frame sequences with V and J called. Part of the clones is not carried over; for the studies checked, unresolved V genes explain less than half of this, and the remainder is unexplained. This sample lists more than 75,000 clones; roughly nine tenths were detected once. The ten largest clones take up less than 3.5% of the sample. Sequenced material: peripheral blood. Receptor source: a man aged 50 to 60 with COVID-19, enrolled during active disease.

This rearrangement joins TRBV5-1 to TRBJ1-2; TRBD1 matches 12 bases. This CDR3 has 15 residues. V was clipped by 4 bases and J by 8 bases; unmatched bases: 9. CDR1 is SGHRS, CDR2 YFSETQ, per germline. This CDR3 is CASSKQGQGAEGYTF. DNA for the CDR3: TGCGCCAGCAGCAAACAGGGACAGGGGGCTGAGGGCTACACCTTC.

The chain joins TRBV25-1 to TRBJ1-5; 7 nucleotides align to TRBD1. Looked up from germline, CDR1 is MGHDK and CDR2 is SYGVNS. The CDR3 consists of 14 residues. V dropped 6 bases and J dropped 5; count of bases not matched to a gene: 7. The CDR3 DNA follows: TGTGCCAGCAGCGGCCGGGACAGCTATCAGCCCCAGCATTTT. Encoded protein: CASSGRDSYQPQHF.

V and J are TRBV5-4 and TRBJ2-7; a possible D gene is TRBD1 (6 bases). Germline-derived CDR1 and CDR2 are SGHNT and YYREEE (reference sequence). This CDR3 region has 14 residues. Trimming took 3 bases from V and 1 from J, leaving 11 bases between them. This CDR3 is CASSSTGNSYEQYF. The CDR3 DNA reads TGTGCCAGCAGCTCGACAGGAAATTCCTACGAGCAGTACTTC.

V gene TRBV27 combines with J gene TRBJ2-5; 9 nucleotides line up with TRBD1. Looked up from germline, CDR1 is MNHEY and CDR2 is SMNVEV (reference sequence). V lost 5 bases to trimming and J lost 5 bases; unmatched junction nucleotides: 6. This CDR3 spans 14 amino acids. The CDR3 region is CASSLWDRDETQYF. The CDR3 DNA sequence: TGTGCCAGCAGTCTCTGGGACAGGGACGAGACCCAGTACTTC.

The chain recombines TRBV23-1 with TRBJ1-2; 7 bases are a match to TRBD1. TRBV23-1 is placed among ORFs of uncertain function. The trim removed 8 bases at V and 0 bases at J, leaving 12 bases unmatched. This CDR3 has 16 amino acids. The CDR3 sequence is CASYNPTGAANYGYTF. CDR3 DNA: TGCGCCAGCTACAACCCCACAGGGGCCGCTAACTATGGCTACACCTTC.

The chain couples TRBV19 to TRBJ1-4, with a tentative D call TRBD1 (5 bases). Germline CDR1 LNHDA, CDR2 SQIVND (reference sequence). V lost 6 bases and J lost 3, with 14 bases in between. CDR3 length equals 15 residues. The CDR3 protein is CASRTQGGANEKLFF. The CDR3 DNA sequence: TGTGCCAGTAGGACGCAGGGAGGGGCTAATGAAAAACTGTTTTTT.

This clone was recorded many times. The chain uses TRBV7-9 and TRBJ1-6; TRBD1 agrees at 7 bases. CDR1 and CDR2 from the germline V gene are SEHNR and FQNEAQ (reference sequence). CDR3 length: 12 residues. The V and J ends lost 1 base and 12 bases, in that order; junction bases with no gene match: 0. The CDR3 protein is CASSLGTGPLHF. The CDR3 coding sequence is TGTGCCAGCAGCTTAGGGACAGGACCCCTCCACTTT.

The chain is built from TRBV3-1 (or the pseudogene TRBV3-2) and TRBJ1-3, with D perhaps matching TRBD1 (5 bases). The germline V gene has CDR1 LGHDT and CDR2 YNNKEL (reference sequence). The CDR3 consists of 15 residues. Between the trimmed V and J ends, which lost 0 bases and 0 bases, there was a span of 6 bases. The CDR3 DNA sequence: TGTGCCAGCAGCCAAGACAGGGCCTCTGGAAACACCATATATTTT. Its translation: CASSQDRASGNTIYF.

V gene TRBV7-9 combines with J gene TRBJ2-1; D is unresolved. Germline loops: CDR1 SEHNR, CDR2 FQNEAQ (reference sequence). V lost 1 base and J lost 0, with 13 bases in between. The CDR3 contains 17 residues. As DNA, the CDR3 is TGTGCCAGCAGCTTAGTGAAAACGGGTAGCTCCTACAATGAGCAGTTCTTC. Translating it yields CASSLVKTGSSYNEQFF.

This chain uses TRBV5-1 with TRBJ2-7; weak D call: TRBD1 (6 bases). The CDR3 loop spans 15 amino acids. V lost 2 bases, J lost 0 bases, and 12 bases lay in between. Germline V gene lookup returns CDR1 SGHRS and CDR2 YFSETQ. CDR3 DNA sequence: TGCGCCAGCAGCTTAGGACAGTTTAGCTCCTACGAGCAGTACTTC. The encoded protein is CASSLGQFSSYEQYF.

V and J are TRBV6-2 or TRBV6-3 and TRBJ2-7, with D possibly matching TRBD1 (6 bases). Germline CDR1 and CDR2: MNHEY and SVGEGT. V shed 3 bases and J shed 3 bases, with 18 bases lying between them. The CDR3 is 16 amino acids. The CDR3 region is CASSYPLSGTHYEQYF. The CDR3 region has the DNA TGTGCCAGCAGTTATCCACTTTCCGGGACACACTACGAGCAGTACTTC.

The chain links TRBV6-5 to TRBJ1-2; D is undetermined. V gave up 5 bases and J gave up 0 bases, with 13 bases separating them. The CDR3 length is 15 residues. Germline CDR1 and CDR2: MNHEY and SVGAGI. In nucleotides, the CDR3 is TGTGCCAGCAGTCCCCCCTGGCCCTCTAACTATGGCTACACCTTC. This translates into CASSPPWPSNYGYTF.

This chain joins TRBV5-4 and TRBJ2-3, with 9 bases fitting TRBD2. Looked up from germline, CDR1 is SGHNT and CDR2 is YYREEE (reference sequence). The CDR3 spans 17 residues. With V trimmed by 4 bases and J by 2 bases, 11 bases remained unmatched. CDR3 DNA: TGTGCCAGCAGCCCCGGACAGCGGGGGGCCCTCACAGATACGCAGTATTTT. Amino acid sequence: CASSPGQRGALTDTQYF. The entire variable domain, with the rest obtained from reference TRBV5-4 and TRBJ2-3, is as follows: ETGVTQSPTHLIKTRGQQVTLRCSSQSGHNTVSWYQQALGQGPQFIFQYYREEENGRGNFPPRFSGLQFPNYSSELNVNALELDDSALYLCASSPGQRGALTDTQYFGPGTRLTVL.

This chain links TRBV7-9 with TRBJ1-2, with D possibly matching TRBD1 (5 bases). The V end lost 5 bases, the J end lost 8 bases, and 15 bases lay between the germline ends. This CDR3 is 13 amino acids long. Germline values: CDR1 SEHNR, CDR2 FQNEAQ (reference sequence). The CDR3 DNA reads as TGTGCCAGCAGCCTCTACCCCCGACAGGGCTACACCTTC. Protein sequence: CASSLYPRQGYTF.

This clone was detected only once. This chain links TRBV6-5 with TRBJ2-7; 8 bases fit TRBD1. With 2 bases clipped from V and 6 bases from J, the junction kept 3 bases outside the gene matches. This CDR3 comprises 13 residues. CDR1 is MNHEY, CDR2 SVGAGI, per germline. CDR3 bases: TGTGCCAGCAGTTACCTCGGGACAGGCGAGCAGTACTTC. It is translated as CASSYLGTGEQYF.

The rearrangement joins TRBV24-1 to TRBJ2-3; 10 positions match TRBD1. The J segment lost 6 bases and the V segment lost 6 bases, leaving 8 bases of the junction unmatched. From germline, CDR1 is KGHDR and CDR2 SFDVKD. The CDR3 loop spans 15 amino acids. CDR3 nucleotides: TGTGCCACCAGTAACTCCGGGACAGGGGCCGATACGCAGTATTTT. Its protein product is CATSNSGTGADTQYF.

The chain couples TRBV7-2 to TRBJ2-5, with 9 bases identical to TRBD1. The junction had 7 bases not matched to a gene; V was cut back by 8 bases and J by 6 bases. Germline CDR1 reads SGHTA; CDR2 reads FQGNSA. CDR3 length equals 13 residues. The CDR3 region is CASGDRVWKTQYF. Written as DNA, the CDR3 is TGTGCCAGCGGGGACAGGGTTTGGAAGACCCAGTACTTC.

The chain uses TRBV13 and TRBJ2-2; TRBD1 matches 10 bases. The trim removed 3 bases at V and 8 bases at J, leaving 9 bases unmatched. Germline V lookup: CDR1 PRHDT, CDR2 FYEKMQ (reference sequence). CDR3 length: 16 amino acids. For the CDR3, the DNA is TGTGCCAGCAGCTTCGGGACAGGGGTTCTCGGAGGGGAGCTGTTTTTT. Translating gives CASSFGTGVLGGELFF. The whole variable domain, remainder taken from reference TRBV13 and TRBJ2-2, is AAGVIQSPRHLIKEKRETATLKCYPIPRHDTVYWYQQGPGQDPQFLISFYEKMQSDKGSIPDRFSAQQFSDYHSELNMSSLELGDSALYFCASSFGTGVLGGELFFGEGSRLTVL.

This sequence joins TRBV19 and TRBJ2-7; D is unresolved. The CDR3 is 14 amino acids. CDR1 and CDR2 (germline): LNHDA, SQIVND (reference sequence). With 3 bases removed from V and 0 bases from J, the gap between germline ends came to 9 bases. CDR3: CASSMAASSYEQYF. DNA for the CDR3: TGTGCCAGTAGTATGGCGGCTTCCTCCTACGAGCAGTACTTC.

A few counts support this clone. The gene calls are TRBV28 and TRBJ2-1, with 9 bases matching TRBD1. J gave up 10 bases and V 10 bases, and 14 bases lay outside the gene matches. This CDR3 has 14 amino acids. Germline V gives CDR1 MDHEN, CDR2 SYDVKM. The CDR3 sequence: CATTGGYLFEEQFF. As DNA, the CDR3 is TGTGCCACCACAGGGGGCTACCTATTTGAGGAGCAGTTCTTC.

The chain employs TRBV27 and TRBJ2-1, with 9 bases lining up with TRBD1. The CDR3 length is 17 residues. CDR1 and CDR2 from the germline V gene are MNHEY and SMNVEV (reference sequence). J lost 3 bases, V lost 2 bases, and 8 bases had no gene match. The CDR3 region has the DNA TGTGCCAGCAGTTTACCTCCGGGACAGGGCTTCTACAATGAGCAGTTCTTC. Translation: CASSLPPGQGFYNEQFF.

The V and J genes are TRBV7-8 and TRBJ1-4; 9 bases line up with TRBD1. With 4 bases clipped from V and 8 bases from J, the junction kept 11 bases outside the gene matches. Germline V lookup: CDR1 SGHVS, CDR2 FQNEAQ. This CDR3 is 16 amino acids long. The chain's CDR3 is CASSSGSNRGREKLFF. The CDR3 nucleotides read TGTGCCAGCAGCTCTGGATCTAACAGGGGGCGGGAAAAACTGTTTTTT. Based on the CDR3 plus reference TRBV7-8 and TRBJ1-4, the full variable domain is GAGVSQSPRYKVAKRGQDVALRCDPISGHVSLFWYQQALGQGPEFLTYFQNEAQLDKSGLPSDRFFAERPEGSVSTLKIQRTQQEDSAVYLCASSSGSNRGREKLFFGSGTQLSVL.

The chain links TRBV6-1 to TRBJ2-3; D ambiguous. The germline V gene has CDR1 MNHNS and CDR2 SASEGT. V was clipped by 2 bases and J by 5 bases, with 14 bases between them. The CDR3 spans 15 residues. DNA for the CDR3: TGTGCCAGCAGTGAACTTGCGCCTATCGGAGATACGCAGTATTTT. Protein: CASSELAPIGDTQYF.

CDR3 loop: CASSLEGRPGYAGELFF. CDR3 sequence (DNA): TGCGCCAGCAGCTTGGAGGGCAGGCCAGGGTATGCCGGGGAGCTGTTTTTT. The V call is TRBV5-1, the J call TRBJ2-2; possibly TRBD1 for D (5 bases). V lost 0 bases and J lost 6, with 18 bases in between. Looked up from germline, CDR1 is SGHRS and CDR2 is YFSETQ. The CDR3 is 17 residues long. Combining the CDR3 with reference TRBV5-1 and TRBJ2-2 gives the whole variable domain KAGVTQTPRYLIKTRGQQVTLSCSPISGHRSVSWYQQTPGQGLQFLFEYFSETQRNKGNFPGRFSGRQFSNSRSEMNVSTLELGDSALYLCASSLEGRPGYAGELFFGEGSRLTVL.

The V call is TRBV21-1, the J call TRBJ1-1; the table assigns TRBD1, which was not confirmed against the DNA. TRBV21-1 is classified as a pseudogene. This CDR3 is built from 16 residues. CDR3 amino acids: CASSHGDRVWNTEAFF. CDR3 sequence (DNA): TGTGCCAGCAGCCACGGGGACAGGGTGTGGAACACTGAAGCTTTCTTT.

This rearrangement joins TRBV3-1 (or the pseudogene TRBV3-2) to TRBJ2-7; D gene unclear. The CDR3 loop spans 11 amino acids. Trimming pared 5 bases from V and 9 bases from J, leaving 11 bases between. Germline CDR1 and CDR2: LGHDT and YNNKEL (reference sequence). The CDR3 sequence: CASSSPAVQYF. CDR3 DNA: TGTGCCAGCAGCAGCCCCGCCGTGCAGTACTTC.

The gene calls are TRBV4-2 and TRBJ1-5; D gene uncertain. The germline V and J ends were trimmed by 0 bases and 5 bases, with 11 bases remaining between them. The CDR3 runs 15 residues. Germline CDR1 is LGHNA and CDR2 is YNFKEQ. The CDR3 nucleotides read TGTGCCAGCAGCCAAGATCTCCAGACTTATCAGCCCCAGCATTTT. It yields the protein CASSQDLQTYQPQHF.

The chain combines TRBV6-6 with TRBJ1-1; the match to TRBD1 covers 7 bases. V lost 8 bases, J lost 7 bases, and 1 base stayed unmatched. This CDR3 region has 10 residues. Per the germline V gene, CDR1 is MNHNY and CDR2 is SVGAGI (reference sequence). The CDR3 is CASGQVEAFF. The CDR3 bases are TGTGCCAGCGGACAGGTTGAAGCTTTCTTT.

V and J are TRBV15 and TRBJ2-7; 7 bases map to TRBD1. The CDR3 length is 15 residues. Trimming at V came to 3 bases and at J to 0 bases, leaving 5 bases not matched to a gene. The germline V gene has CDR1 LNHNV and CDR2 YYDKDF (reference sequence). CDR3 loop: CATSRGRQGSYEQYF. The CDR3 nucleotides are TGTGCCACCAGCAGGGGAAGACAGGGCTCCTACGAGCAGTACTTC.

The chain uses TRBV5-1 and TRBJ1-2, with TRBD1 matching 8 bases. With 0 bases clipped from V and 3 bases from J, the junction kept 7 bases outside the gene matches. This CDR3 spans 16 amino acids. In germline, CDR1 is SGHRS, CDR2 YFSETQ. This CDR3 is CASSLGAGGADYGYTF. For the CDR3, the DNA is TGCGCCAGCAGCTTGGGGGCAGGGGGCGCGGACTATGGCTACACCTTC. The complete variable domain, with remaining parts taken from reference TRBV5-1 and TRBJ1-2, reads KAGVTQTPRYLIKTRGQQVTLSCSPISGHRSVSWYQQTPGQGLQFLFEYFSETQRNKGNFPGRFSGRQFSNSRSEMNVSTLELGDSALYLCASSLGAGGADYGYTFGSGTRLTVV.

The chain is built from TRBV11-2 and TRBJ1-2; perhaps TRBD1 as D (6 bases). V lost 3 bases and J lost 0, with 11 bases in between. Looked up from germline, CDR1 is SGHAT and CDR2 is FQNNGV. The CDR3 runs 15 residues. This CDR3 reads CASSFDRRSNYGYTF. The DNA for the CDR3 is TGTGCCAGCAGCTTCGACAGGCGATCTAACTATGGCTACACCTTC.